These 5 T cell receptor beta chains share one sample of origin, sequenced in a study of blood T cell repertoires in COVID-19. Method: immunoSEQ multiplex PCR; TCRdb's copy keeps in-frame clones and lacks some. Among around 150,000 clones listed, 70% to 85% were seen once. Sequenced: peripheral blood. These receptors all come from a woman older than 75 with acute or convalescent COVID-19.

The chain combines TRBV5-4 with TRBJ2-1; D perhaps matches TRBD1 (5 bases). The CDR3 is 15 amino acids. V lost 1 base and J 5 bases, leaving 13 bases between the germline ends. Germline V gene sequence: CDR1 SGHNT, CDR2 YYREEE (reference sequence). CDR3: CASSLSPGSDNEQFF. The CDR3 nucleotides read TGTGCCAGCAGCTTGTCTCCAGGGTCCGACAATGAGCAGTTCTTC. Complete variable domain (other parts from reference TRBV5-4 and TRBJ2-1): ETGVTQSPTHLIKTRGQQVTLRCSSQSGHNTVSWYQQALGQGPQFIFQYYREEENGRGNFPPRFSGLQFPNYSSELNVNALELDDSALYLCASSLSPGSDNEQFFGPGTRLTVL.

The chain joins TRBV7-6 to TRBJ1-2, with TRBD1 as a possible D gene (5 bases). CDR3 length: 15 amino acids. CDR1 SGHVS and CDR2 FNYEAQ come from the germline V gene. V was cut by 5 bases and J by 4 bases, with 17 bases left in between. Here the CDR3 DNA reads TGTGCCAGCAGCGCAGGCCGGGGGACGGTCTATGGCTACACCTTC. Amino acid sequence: CASSAGRGTVYGYTF.

J is TRBJ1-1 and V is TRBV5-5; tentatively, D is TRBD1 (5 bases). Trimming left V 6 bases short and J 3 bases short, with 21 bases between. The CDR3 length is 16 residues. The germline gives CDR1 SGHKS, CDR2 YYEKEE (reference sequence). For the CDR3, the DNA is TGTGCCAGCACCCTTAAGGGGCAGGACCCATACACTGAAGCTTTCTTT. Translation: CASTLKGQDPYTEAFF.

V and J are TRBV30 and TRBJ1-1; 7 bases fit TRBD1. CDR1 and CDR2 (germline): GTSNPN, SVGIG (reference sequence). The CDR3 has 13 residues. Germline trimming cut 0 bases from V and 7 bases from J; bases unmatched to any gene: 5. The CDR3 sequence is CAWSVGDSSEAFF. Here the CDR3 DNA reads TGTGCCTGGAGTGTAGGGGACAGCAGTGAAGCTTTCTTT.

In this sample, this clone turned up a few times. The CDR3 DNA reads as TGTGCCAGCGTCAAGGGGGTCTATGGCTACACCTTC. Amino acids: CASVKGVYGYTF. The chain recombines TRBV12-3 or TRBV12-4 with TRBJ1-2; a weak D match, TRBD1 (6 bases). The CDR3 spans 12 residues. Trimming pared 8 bases from V and 4 bases from J, leaving 11 bases between.